The next 27 T cell receptor beta chains were all read from a single sample in a study of patients and donors after allogeneic stem cell transplantation. TCRdb reprocessed the RT-PCR reads with MiXCR, giving one entry per CDR3 protein. This table has around 25,000 distinct CDR3 sequences, approximately 39% appearing once. Sequenced material: blood, either unsorted or a sorted T cell fraction (not recorded which). These receptors all come from a human donor who was either an allogeneic HSCT recipient or a stem cell or donor lymphocyte infusion donor (not recorded which). It is not recorded whose cells these are; they may come from a transplant donor.

This clonotype turned up a few times. The chain combines TRBV2 with TRBJ1-2; a possible D gene is TRBD1 (6 bases). Trimming left V 3 bases short and J 8 bases short, with 10 bases between. Germline values: CDR1 SNHLY, CDR2 FYNNEI. The CDR3 is made up of 12 amino acids. Here the CDR3 reads CASSDTGYGYTF. The CDR3 region has the DNA TGTGCCAGCAGTGATACAGGGTACGGCTACACCTTC.

This rearrangement joins TRBV3-1 to TRBJ1-3; possibly TRBD1 for D (5 bases). The CDR3 is 14 amino acids. Per the germline V gene, CDR1 is LGHDT and CDR2 is YNNKEL (reference sequence). V lost 2 bases, J lost 2 bases, and 7 bases lay in between. The CDR3 reads CASSQPGTGNTIYF. The CDR3 nucleotides read TGTGCCAGCAGCCAACCAGGGACTGGAAACACCATATATTTT.

This chain connects TRBV5-1 to TRBJ1-1; D is perhaps TRBD1 (6 bases). The length of the CDR3 is 14 residues. Per the germline V gene, CDR1 is SGHRS and CDR2 is YFSETQ. The ends were cut back, 4 bases at V and 4 bases at J, with 14 bases in the middle. CDR3 protein: CASSTLEGGTEAFF. In DNA form, the CDR3 reads TGCGCCAGCAGCACTCTCGAAGGGGGCACTGAAGCTTTCTTT.

This clonotype appeared a few times. The chain couples TRBV6-5 to TRBJ2-7, with D perhaps matching TRBD1 (5 bases). The V gene lost 5 bases and the J gene lost 4 bases, with 6 bases spanning the gap. CDR1 and CDR2 (germline): MNHEY, SVGAGI. There are 11 residues in the CDR3. CDR3 in amino acids: CASSRQYEQYF. The CDR3 nucleotides are TGTGCCAGCAGTAGACAGTACGAGCAGTACTTC.

The chain joins TRBV10-1 to TRBJ2-3; 8 nucleotides agree with TRBD2. The junction had 6 bases not matched to a gene; V was cut back by 3 bases and J by 1 base. CDR3 length: 16 amino acids. CDR1 is WNHNN, CDR2 SYGVQD, per germline (reference sequence). Written as DNA, the CDR3 is TGCGCCAGCAGTGATAAAGGAGCGGGGGGCACAGATACGCAGTATTTT. Its protein is CASSDKGAGGTDTQYF.

This clonotype was detected once. The chain couples TRBV5-1 to TRBJ2-1; 7 bases fit TRBD1. In germline, CDR1 is SGHRS, CDR2 YFSETQ. The CDR3 covers 17 residues. V dropped 0 bases and J dropped 2; count of bases not matched to a gene: 8. The CDR3 nucleotides are TGCGCCAGCAGCTTGGCCAAGGGACAGTTTACCTACAATGAGCAGTTCTTC. Its translation: CASSLAKGQFTYNEQFF.

This clonotype was recorded a few times. The V call is TRBV3-1, the J call TRBJ2-7; TRBD1 agrees at 7 bases. V lost 6 bases to trimming and J lost 2 bases; unmatched junction nucleotides: 4. Germline V lookup: CDR1 LGHDT, CDR2 YNNKEL (reference sequence). CDR3 length: 13 residues. The DNA of the CDR3 is TGTGCCAGCAGATTGGGACAGACCTACGAGCAGTACTTC. Translating gives CASRLGQTYEQYF.

V is TRBV9 and J is TRBJ2-3, with D perhaps TRBD2 (5 bases). The CDR3 sequence is 14 residues long. Trimming shortened V by 4 bases and J by 5 bases, and 14 bases separated the two germline ends. CDR1 SGDLS and CDR2 YYNGEE come from the germline V gene. CDR3 DNA sequence: TGTGCCAGCAGCACTGTGGGGAGTATAGATACGCAGTATTTT. Translation gives CASSTVGSIDTQYF.

This clonotype was counted only a few times. This chain uses TRBV4-1 with TRBJ2-7; the match to TRBD1 covers 11 bases. V lost 1 base, J lost 4 bases, and 6 bases stayed unmatched. This CDR3 spans 16 amino acids. The V gene's germline CDR1 is MGHRA and CDR2 YSYEKL. The CDR3 protein is CASSQALDRGLYEQYF. CDR3 sequence (DNA): TGCGCCAGCAGCCAAGCATTGGACAGGGGGCTTTACGAGCAGTACTTC.

In this sample, this clonotype turned up a few times. The CDR3 region is CASSPFDRATQYF. The CDR3 DNA sequence: TGTGCCAGCTCCCCTTTTGACAGGGCGACCCAGTACTTC. J is TRBJ2-5 and V is TRBV18, with 7 bases identical to TRBD1. The V gene's germline CDR1 is KGHSH and CDR2 LQKENI. The CDR3 extends over 13 amino acids. The ends lost 6 bases at V and 7 bases at J; junction bases unmatched: 8. The entire variable domain, with the rest obtained from reference TRBV18 and TRBJ2-5, is as follows: NAGVMQNPRHLVRRRGQEARLRCSPMKGHSHVYWYRQLPEEGLKFMVYLQKENIIDESGMPKERFSAEFPKEGPSILRIQQVVRGDSAAYFCASSPFDRATQYFGPGTRLLVL.

This clonotype was observed a handful of times. This chain uses TRBV29-1 with TRBJ2-1, with TRBD1 identical over 9 bases. V was clipped by 7 bases and J by 2 bases; unmatched bases: 6. The V gene's germline CDR1 is SQVTM and CDR2 ANQGSEA. The CDR3 has 14 amino acids. The CDR3 region is CSDAQGAAYNEQFF. As DNA, the CDR3 is TGCAGCGACGCACAGGGGGCTGCCTACAATGAGCAGTTCTTC.

This clonotype has just a few counts. This chain joins TRBV12-3 or TRBV12-4 and TRBJ1-5, with 9 nucleotides matching TRBD1. The CDR3 has 15 amino acids. J gave up 6 bases and V 5 bases, and 8 bases lay outside the gene matches. The CDR3 nucleotides read TGTGCCAGCAGTATAGGACAGGGGAAAAGTCAGCCCCAGCATTTT. It is translated as CASSIGQGKSQPQHF.

The chain recombines TRBV11-2 with TRBJ2-3; D might be TRBD2 (6 bases). Germline assignment: CDR1 SGHAT and CDR2 FQNNGV. The ends were cut back, 1 base at V and 1 base at J, with 9 bases in the middle. The CDR3 contains 15 residues. The CDR3 region is CASSLAAGRTDTQYF. The CDR3 nucleotides are TGTGCCAGCAGCTTAGCAGCGGGTCGCACAGATACGCAGTATTTT.

The table lists this clonotype with a few counts. The gene calls are TRBV1 and TRBJ1-2; TRBD1, as called in the table, went unchecked against the DNA. TRBV1 is a listed pseudogene. The CDR3 is 14 residues long. Here the CDR3 DNA reads TGCACCAGCAGCTACAGGGGCTTTAACTATGGCTACACCTTC. Its translation is CTSSYRGFNYGYTF.

V and J are TRBV28 and TRBJ2-1; D is ambiguous. This CDR3 region has 12 residues. Deletions cut 2 bases from V and 2 bases from J, with 1 base between. Germline lookup yields CDR1 MDHEN and CDR2 SYDVKM. This CDR3 reads CASSLAYNEQFF. CDR3 DNA: TGTGCCAGCAGTTTAGCCTACAATGAGCAGTTCTTC.

This clonotype was counted only a few times. The chain uses TRBV5-1 and TRBJ2-7; D is uncertain. The CDR3 contains 12 residues. From germline, CDR1 is SGHRS and CDR2 YFSETQ. Trimming shortened V by 6 bases and J by 1 base, and 8 bases separated the two germline ends. The chain's CDR3 is CASKVDSYEQYF. The CDR3 coding sequence is TGCGCCAGCAAAGTGGATTCCTACGAGCAGTACTTC.

This clonotype was found a few times. The rearrangement links TRBV6-2 or TRBV6-3 to TRBJ1-5; the match to TRBD1 covers 9 bases. The ends lost 2 bases at V and 5 bases at J; junction bases unmatched: 4. The CDR3 extends over 15 amino acids. Germline CDR1 MNHEY, CDR2 SVGEGT. DNA of the CDR3: TGTGCCAGCAGTTACGACAGGACAGGGGATCAGCCCCAGCATTTT. It codes for CASSYDRTGDQPQHF.

The gene calls are TRBV27 and TRBJ1-4; D is perhaps TRBD1 (5 bases). Germline V lookup: CDR1 MNHEY, CDR2 SMNVEV (reference sequence). V lost 4 bases, J lost 7 bases, and 13 bases lay in between. This CDR3 comprises 14 residues. For the CDR3, the DNA is TGTGCCAGCAGTTGGTATAGGGGTGGTGAAAAACTGTTTTTT. It is translated as CASSWYRGGEKLFF.

This clonotype was counted only a few times. The rearrangement uses TRBV11-2 and TRBJ2-5; D not certain. CDR1 and CDR2 from the germline V gene are SGHAT and FQNNGV. There are 17 residues in the CDR3. V lost 0 bases and J lost 0, with 14 bases in between. CDR3 region: CASSLDKNTRYQETQYF. The CDR3 DNA sequence: TGTGCCAGCAGCTTAGATAAGAACACCCGGTACCAAGAGACCCAGTACTTC. The variable domain in full, completed from reference TRBV11-2 and TRBJ2-5, reads EAGVAQSPRYKIIEKRQSVAFWCNPISGHATLYWYQQILGQGPKLLIQFQNNGVVDDSQLPKDRFSAERLKGVDSTLKIQPAKLEDSAVYLCASSLDKNTRYQETQYFGPGTRLLVL.

In this sample, this clonotype turned up a few times. The V call is TRBV4-2, the J call TRBJ1-6, with TRBD1 matching 7 bases. Trimming removed 4 bases from V and 7 bases from J; junction bases left unmatched: 13. This CDR3 is built from 17 residues. Germline CDR1 LGHNA, CDR2 YNFKEQ. CDR3 bases: TGTGCCAGCAGCCCGAAACAGGGGATGGCCGGCAATTCACCCCTCCACTTT. Translated, it gives CASSPKQGMAGNSPLHF.

The V and J genes are TRBV6-5 and TRBJ2-3, with D possibly being TRBD2 (5 bases). Deletions cut 0 bases from V and 3 bases from J, with 7 bases between. The CDR3 spans 14 residues. The germline gives CDR1 MNHEY, CDR2 SVGAGI. DNA of the CDR3: TGTGCCAGCAGTTACTCTCTAGCAACAGATACGCAGTATTTT. Its translation: CASSYSLATDTQYF.

Remarks on this clonotype: A read error may be the cause here, since a much bigger clone is one base away. The chain carries TRBV12-3 or TRBV12-4 and TRBJ1-5, with D maybe TRBD1 (5 bases). V gave up 6 bases and J gave up 1 base, with 16 bases separating them. This CDR3 comprises 16 residues. CDR3 amino acids: CASRFRVGASNQPQHF. Written as DNA, the CDR3 is TGTGCCAGCAGATTCCGGGTAGGGGCGAGCAATCAGCCCCAGCATTTT.

In its sample, this clonotype was seen many times. The V gene is TRBV3-1, the J gene TRBJ1-5; D gene uncertain. The CDR3 consists of 13 residues. Germline V lookup: CDR1 LGHDT, CDR2 YNNKEL (reference sequence). Trimming left V 4 bases short and J 5 bases short, with 9 bases between. The CDR3 loop is CASSLSQDQPQHF. As DNA, the CDR3 is TGTGCCAGCAGCCTAAGCCAGGATCAGCCCCAGCATTTT.

The chain has TRBV7-9 and TRBJ1-1; D uncertain. The V gene's germline CDR1 is SEHNR and CDR2 FQNEAQ (reference sequence). CDR3 size: 12 residues. V lost 6 bases and J lost 0, with 5 bases in between. CDR3 nucleotides: TGTGCCAGCAGGCACTTGAACACTGAAGCTTTCTTT. Translation gives CASRHLNTEAFF.

This clonotype has only a few counts. The chain uses TRBV6-5 and TRBJ1-4, with 7 positions matching TRBD1. The CDR3 covers 14 residues. Trimming took 8 bases from V and 5 from J; bases not matched to a gene: 8. Germline V gene sequence: CDR1 MNHEY, CDR2 SVGAGI. The CDR3: CASGHDRENEKLFF. CDR3 in DNA: TGTGCCAGCGGACATGACAGGGAAAATGAAAAACTGTTTTTT.

This clonotype was counted a few times. V usage is TRBV5-1 and J usage is TRBJ1-5; possibly TRBD1 for D (6 bases). The germline CDR1 and CDR2 sequences are SGHRS and YFSETQ. The CDR3 totals 14 residues. The V end was cut by 2 bases, the J end by 6 bases, with 12 bases between. CDR3 DNA sequence: TGCGCCAGCAGCTTTTCGGGGGGCCTTCAGCCCCAGCATTTT. This encodes CASSFSGGLQPQHF.

This rearrangement joins TRBV28 to TRBJ2-4; no definite D call. Trimming left V 3 bases short and J 0 bases short, with 12 bases between. Per germline, CDR1 MDHEN and CDR2 SYDVKM. The CDR3 is 16 residues long. The CDR3, as DNA: TGTGCCAGCAGTTTGTGGCAGCACATAGCCAAAAACATTCAGTACTTC. It is translated as CASSLWQHIAKNIQYF.